This paragraph covers one T cell receptor (beta chain) sequence. TCRdb reprocessed the 5' RACE reads, with one entry per CDR3 protein and no DNA. In total, the table holds roughly 350,000 distinct CDR3 sequences. The data were taken from a study of T cells expressing NK-cell markers. The length of the CDR3 is 13 residues. CDR1 is SGHAT and CDR2 is FQNNGV in the germline V gene. The sample consisted of blood T cells: a sorted CD56 or NKG2C T cell subset, CD4+ or CD8+ T cells, or bulk PBMC T cells (not recorded which). The receptor comes from a man aged 18-75 years in good health. The chain couples TRBV11-2 to TRBJ2-1. CDR3 region: CASSLNLANEQFF.